The 15 T cell receptor beta chains in this list originate from one sample, sequenced in a study of shared clonotypes between healthy human individuals. Positively selected for CCR7, the CD45RO-negative cells used as naive CD8 cells excluded terminally differentiated effector memory CD45RA+ cells. The protocol was immunoSEQ multiplex PCR, while the TCRdb copy is restricted to in-frame clones and leaves out a portion. The data contain about 1.9 million clones, just over 90% of them singletons. Sequencing used naive CD8+ T cells from PBMCs. Source of these receptors: a man younger than 35 in good health. Some clones in this sample may be carry-over from other donors' samples.

V usage is TRBV6-1 and J usage is TRBJ1-5, with D perhaps TRBD1 (5 bases). V dropped 8 bases and J dropped 6 bases, with 11 bases sitting between them. This CDR3 has 12 amino acids. CDR1 is MNHNS, CDR2 SASEGT, per germline. The CDR3 loop reads CASRYGGQPQHF. The CDR3 bases are TGTGCCAGCCGATACGGGGGTCAGCCCCAGCATTTT.

The chain is built from TRBV28 and TRBJ1-2; D remains unclear. Germline assignment: CDR1 MDHEN and CDR2 SYDVKM. The germline V and J ends were trimmed by 0 bases and 0 bases, with 5 bases remaining between them. CDR3 size: 14 residues. CDR3 protein: CASSLWGTNYGYTF. In DNA form, the CDR3 reads TGTGCCAGCAGTTTATGGGGGACTAACTATGGCTACACCTTC.

This sequence joins TRBV2 and TRBJ1-5; D is possibly TRBD1 (5 bases). This CDR3 comprises 17 residues. V was cut by 6 bases and J by 7 bases, with 25 bases left in between. CDR1 is SNHLY, CDR2 FYNNEI, per germline. CDR3 DNA sequence: TGTGCCAGCAGATGGGAGGCAGGGTACTCGGAGGGCCAGCCCCAGCATTTT. Its protein product is CASRWEAGYSEGQPQHF.

This chain joins TRBV5-1 and TRBJ2-1; no clear D. The germline CDR1 and CDR2 sequences are SGHRS and YFSETQ. This CDR3 comprises 11 residues. The germline V and J ends were trimmed by 5 bases and 9 bases, with 9 bases remaining between them. As DNA, the CDR3 is TGCGCCAGCAGAGTAGGGATTGAGCAGTTCTTC. Translating gives CASRVGIEQFF. The variable domain in full, completed from reference TRBV5-1 and TRBJ2-1, reads KAGVTQTPRYLIKTRGQQVTLSCSPISGHRSVSWYQQTPGQGLQFLFEYFSETQRNKGNFPGRFSGRQFSNSRSEMNVSTLELGDSALYLCASRVGIEQFFGPGTRLTVL.

CDR3 in DNA: TGCAGCGTTGAGGGGACAGTAAGTTTGTACGAGCAGTACTTC. Protein sequence: CSVEGTVSLYEQYF. V is TRBV29-1 and J is TRBJ2-5; TRBD1 agrees at 7 bases. Matching the DNA end better, TRBJ2-7 makes the J call doubtful. The CDR3 has 14 residues. Germline assignment: CDR1 SQVTM and CDR2 ANQGSEA.

This chain uses TRBV10-3 with TRBJ1-1; 8 bases are shared with TRBD1. CDR3 length: 15 residues. Germline values: CDR1 ENHRY, CDR2 SYGVKD. V lost 6 bases and J lost 4; bases outside the gene matches: 10. CDR3 coding DNA: TGTGCCATCAGATCGGACAGGGCCAGAAGCACTGAAGCTTTCTTT. Translation gives CAIRSDRARSTEAFF.

J is TRBJ2-1 and V is TRBV10-1; 10 positions match TRBD2. Germline CDR1 WNHNN, CDR2 SYGVQD (reference sequence). Trimming took 6 bases from V and 7 from J; bases not matched to a gene: 12. The CDR3 runs 16 residues. The CDR3 sequence is CASRHDLAGVGNEQFF. The DNA for the CDR3 is TGCGCCAGCAGGCACGACCTAGCGGGAGTGGGAAATGAGCAGTTCTTC.

The chain joins TRBV29-1 to TRBJ2-7; maybe TRBD1 (6 bases). The germline V and J ends were trimmed by 7 bases and 2 bases, with 18 bases remaining between them. Looked up from germline, CDR1 is SQVTM and CDR2 is ANQGSEA. The CDR3 contains 14 residues. The CDR3, as DNA: TGCAGCGCTGGATCTGGGGGCTCCACCTACGAGCAGTACTTC. Its protein is CSAGSGGSTYEQYF.

Notes on this clone: At the DNA level, this CDR3 is encoded by other sequences in the same sample as well. The chain uses TRBV19 and TRBJ2-1; TRBD2 is a possible D gene (5 bases). This CDR3 spans 12 amino acids. Germline V lookup: CDR1 LNHDA, CDR2 SQIVND (reference sequence). V lost 5 bases to trimming and J lost 4 bases, with 6 bases between them. The CDR3 protein is CASSSGYNEQFF. DNA for the CDR3: TGTGCCAGTAGTTCGGGATACAATGAGCAGTTCTTC.

This chain joins TRBV4-1 and TRBJ2-1; no clear D gene. The V gene's germline CDR1 is MGHRA and CDR2 YSYEKL. Trimming left V 3 bases short and J 12 bases short, with 9 bases between. The CDR3 is 11 amino acids. The CDR3 DNA reads TGCGCCAGCAGCCACATGGAACTGCAGTTCTTC. Translation gives CASSHMELQFF.

The chain carries TRBV19 and TRBJ1-5, with 8 bases fitting TRBD1. Germline V gene lookup returns CDR1 LNHDA and CDR2 SQIVND (reference sequence). J lost 6 bases, V lost 5 bases, and 6 bases had no gene match. This CDR3 comprises 14 residues. The chain's CDR3 is CASSANRGGQPQHF. CDR3 DNA sequence: TGTGCCAGTAGTGCCAACAGGGGGGGTCAGCCCCAGCATTTT.

This clone was seen only once. The rearrangement links TRBV7-9 to TRBJ2-7, with D perhaps being TRBD1 or TRBD2 (5 bases each). This CDR3 is 14 amino acids long. The V gene's germline CDR1 is SEHNR and CDR2 FQNEAQ (reference sequence). Trimming took off 5 bases at V and 3 bases at J, with 14 bases between the two ends. The CDR3 region has the DNA TGTGCCAGCAGCCAAGGGACGGCAGGCTACGAGCAGTACTTC. Translation: CASSQGTAGYEQYF.

In regard to this clone: The sample contains more than one DNA sequence encoding this CDR3. J is TRBJ2-7 and V is TRBV9, with 9 bases identical to TRBD1. Germline loops: CDR1 SGDLS, CDR2 YYNGEE. After removal of 5 bases from V and 2 bases from J, the junction contained 5 bases not matched to a gene. The CDR3 is 14 amino acids. The CDR3 protein is CASSVGQGAYEQYF. CDR3 DNA sequence: TGTGCCAGCAGTGTGGGACAGGGAGCCTACGAGCAGTACTTC.

This chain joins TRBV6-1 and TRBJ2-1, with D unclear. This CDR3 has 13 amino acids. In germline, CDR1 is MNHNS, CDR2 SASEGT. V gave up 3 bases and J gave up 10 bases, with 13 bases separating them. In DNA, the CDR3 is TGTGCCAGCAGTGAGTGGCCAGCCAGGGAGCAGTTCTTC. Its protein is CASSEWPAREQFF.

The rearrangement joins TRBV2 to TRBJ2-7; 7 nucleotides agree with TRBD1. The CDR3 has 13 amino acids. CDR1 SNHLY and CDR2 FYNNEI come from the germline V gene. The ends lost 7 bases at V and 3 bases at J; junction bases unmatched: 6. CDR3 residues: CASTTGTDYEQYF. CDR3 bases: TGTGCCAGCACAACCGGGACAGACTACGAGCAGTACTTC. The full variable domain, completed using reference TRBV2 and TRBJ2-7, is EPEVTQTPSHQVTQMGQEVILRCVPISNHLYFYWYRQILGQKVEFLVSFYNNEISEKSEIFDDQFSVERPDGSNFTLKIRSTKLEDSAMYFCASTTGTDYEQYFGPGTRLTVT.